The rows below give T cell receptor beta chains drawn from one sample of a study of OX40 agonist ivuxolimab in advanced cancers. Repertoires were generated with immunoSEQ multiplex PCR, while TCRdb's copy carries only in-frame clones and drops some. This sample has approximately 80,000 clones, with more than 85% found just once. The input for sequencing was CD4+ or CD8+ T cells sorted from blood, taken in a trial of the OX40 agonist ivuxolimab. These receptors were taken from an adult with an advanced solid tumor such as melanoma, head and neck, liver or kidney cancer. Each CDR3 is given without its conserved first and last residue. Each record gives: V gene, CDR3 protein.

v_call: TRBV6-1; cdr3_aa: ASSEGGGARQF
v_call: TRBV6-6; cdr3_aa: ASSRGPEETQY
v_call: TRBV27; cdr3_aa: ASSLSATGSVETQY
v_call: TRBV5-4; cdr3_aa: ASSLVSGNEQY
v_call: TRBV29-1; cdr3_aa: SVHDGSYEQY
v_call: TRBV30; cdr3_aa: AWSGGLKDQPQH
v_call: TRBV15; cdr3_aa: ATSRDRVVGQPQH
v_call: TRBV27; cdr3_aa: ASSSGPYNEQF
v_call: TRBV30; cdr3_aa: AWSVTENTEAF
v_call: TRBV7-3; cdr3_aa: ASSSRPFGEQF
v_call: TRBV12-5; cdr3_aa: ASGSPGQVTAQH
v_call: TRBV9; cdr3_aa: ASSSSLIGGYT
v_call: TRBV28; cdr3_aa: ASSSIRTGAY
v_call: TRBV2; cdr3_aa: ASSYSGLAGVYNEQF
v_call: TRBV29-1; cdr3_aa: SVEPATSTDTQY
v_call: TRBV25-1; cdr3_aa: ASSEFGTDTQY
v_call: TRBV6-4; cdr3_aa: ASRGTGTEAF
v_call: TRBV19; cdr3_aa: ASSITGVGTGELF
v_call: TRBV5-1; cdr3_aa: ASSLGRARGELF
v_call: TRBV7-3; cdr3_aa: ASSLGQGANSEAF
v_call: TRBV9; cdr3_aa: ASSPVLGLAGDEQY
v_call: TRBV27; cdr3_aa: ASSRQGWAHDGYT
v_call: TRBV12-2; cdr3_aa: ASLSRLALFHSYNEQF
v_call: TRBV5-1; cdr3_aa: ASSLTATNEKLF
v_call: TRBV29-1; cdr3_aa: SVTSGQVEKLF
v_call: TRBV6-1; cdr3_aa: ASSTMDRVGY
v_call: TRBV19; cdr3_aa: ASRQPGQGNEKLF
v_call: TRBV7-9; cdr3_aa: ASSLDRWDGYT
v_call: TRBV27; cdr3_aa: ASSIRGNGYT
v_call: TRBV5-8; cdr3_aa: ASSQEGGRFSGANVLT
v_call: TRBV19; cdr3_aa: ASSKSGLPGELF
v_call: TRBV14; cdr3_aa: ASSQGPSGRYEQY
v_call: TRBV30; cdr3_aa: AWSVGITSGRDTQY
v_call: TRBV10-3; cdr3_aa: AISESGGGAGQPQH
v_call: TRBV19; cdr3_aa: ASSIDGGQGNEQF
v_call: TRBV29-1; cdr3_aa: SVERQPDGELF
v_call: TRBV1; cdr3_aa: TSSQCTSVYEQY
v_call: TRBV12-5; cdr3_aa: ASGLFVRGFPREQY
v_call: TRBV6-5; cdr3_aa: ASSYSGGRANYGYT
v_call: TRBV5-1; cdr3_aa: ASSLGQAPETQY
v_call: TRBV5-1; cdr3_aa: ASSLDRVNTEAF
v_call: TRBV7-2; cdr3_aa: ASSPSYEQY
v_call: TRBV5-1; cdr3_aa: ASSLRPQDEAF
v_call: TRBV28; cdr3_aa: ASRGDGANVLT
v_call: TRBV28; cdr3_aa: ASSLGQVQNTEAF
v_call: TRBV12-5; cdr3_aa: ASGLAEQGEAF
v_call: TRBV5-6; cdr3_aa: ASSLGLVGTGELF
v_call: TRBV27; cdr3_aa: ASRPPGRLAGAYEQY
v_call: TRBV13; cdr3_aa: ASSLVGRGVFDEQY
v_call: TRBV2; cdr3_aa: ASSEFGTGLQETQY
v_call: TRBV7-3; cdr3_aa: ASSLTGGSARGETQY
v_call: TRBV2; cdr3_aa: ASSEYSNQPQH
v_call: TRBV7-9; cdr3_aa: ASSLAGGNQPQH
v_call: TRBV6-6; cdr3_aa: ASSYGGETQY
v_call: TRBV5-1; cdr3_aa: ASSLVVGGEPSYEQY
v_call: TRBV30; cdr3_aa: AWSVGPLVRSPLH
v_call: TRBV5-1; cdr3_aa: ASSLASTGELF